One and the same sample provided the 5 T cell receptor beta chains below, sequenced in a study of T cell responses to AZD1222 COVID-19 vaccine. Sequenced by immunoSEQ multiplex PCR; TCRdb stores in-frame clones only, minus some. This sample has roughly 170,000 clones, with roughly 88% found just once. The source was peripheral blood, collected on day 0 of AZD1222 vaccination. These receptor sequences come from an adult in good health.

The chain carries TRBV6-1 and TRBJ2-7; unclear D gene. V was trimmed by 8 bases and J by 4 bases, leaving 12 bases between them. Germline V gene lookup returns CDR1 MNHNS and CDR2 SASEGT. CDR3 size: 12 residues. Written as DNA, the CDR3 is TGTGCCAGCGGCCACCAACGATACGAGCAGTACTTC. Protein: CASGHQRYEQYF.

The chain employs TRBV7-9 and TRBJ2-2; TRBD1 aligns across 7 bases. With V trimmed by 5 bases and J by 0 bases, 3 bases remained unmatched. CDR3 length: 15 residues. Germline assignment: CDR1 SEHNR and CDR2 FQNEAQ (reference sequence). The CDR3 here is CASSTTGANTGELFF. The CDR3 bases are TGTGCCAGCAGCACAACAGGGGCGAACACCGGGGAGCTGTTTTTT.

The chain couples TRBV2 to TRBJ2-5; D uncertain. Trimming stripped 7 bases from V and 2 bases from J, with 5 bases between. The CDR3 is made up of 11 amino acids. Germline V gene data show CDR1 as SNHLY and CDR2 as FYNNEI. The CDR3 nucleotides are TGTGCCAGCAAGGAGCAAGAGACCCAGTACTTC. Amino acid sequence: CASKEQETQYF.

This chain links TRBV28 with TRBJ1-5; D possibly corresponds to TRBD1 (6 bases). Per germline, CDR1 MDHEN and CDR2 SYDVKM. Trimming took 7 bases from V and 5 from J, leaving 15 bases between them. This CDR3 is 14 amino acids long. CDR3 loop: CASTLRGADQPQHF. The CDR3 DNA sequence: TGTGCCAGCACCCTGAGGGGGGCCGATCAGCCCCAGCATTTT.

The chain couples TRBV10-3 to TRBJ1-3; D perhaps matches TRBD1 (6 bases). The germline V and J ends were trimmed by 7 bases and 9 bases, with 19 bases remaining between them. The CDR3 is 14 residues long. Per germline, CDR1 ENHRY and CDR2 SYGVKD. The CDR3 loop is CAIKKDRSSGTIYF. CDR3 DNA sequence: TGTGCCATCAAGAAAGACAGGTCCTCTGGCACCATATATTTT.